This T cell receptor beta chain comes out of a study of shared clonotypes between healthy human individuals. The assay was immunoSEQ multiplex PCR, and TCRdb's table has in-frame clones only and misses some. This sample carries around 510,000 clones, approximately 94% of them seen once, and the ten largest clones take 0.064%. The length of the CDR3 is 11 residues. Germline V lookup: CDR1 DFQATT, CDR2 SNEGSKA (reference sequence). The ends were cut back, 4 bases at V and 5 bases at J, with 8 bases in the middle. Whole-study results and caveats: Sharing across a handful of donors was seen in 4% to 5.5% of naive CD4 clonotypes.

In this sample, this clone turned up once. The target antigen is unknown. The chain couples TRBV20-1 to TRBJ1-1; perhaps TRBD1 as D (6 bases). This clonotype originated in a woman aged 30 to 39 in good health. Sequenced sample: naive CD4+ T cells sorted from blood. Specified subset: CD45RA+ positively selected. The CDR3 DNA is TGCAGTGCTAACAGGGTGACTGAAGCTTTCTTT. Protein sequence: CSANRVTEAFF.